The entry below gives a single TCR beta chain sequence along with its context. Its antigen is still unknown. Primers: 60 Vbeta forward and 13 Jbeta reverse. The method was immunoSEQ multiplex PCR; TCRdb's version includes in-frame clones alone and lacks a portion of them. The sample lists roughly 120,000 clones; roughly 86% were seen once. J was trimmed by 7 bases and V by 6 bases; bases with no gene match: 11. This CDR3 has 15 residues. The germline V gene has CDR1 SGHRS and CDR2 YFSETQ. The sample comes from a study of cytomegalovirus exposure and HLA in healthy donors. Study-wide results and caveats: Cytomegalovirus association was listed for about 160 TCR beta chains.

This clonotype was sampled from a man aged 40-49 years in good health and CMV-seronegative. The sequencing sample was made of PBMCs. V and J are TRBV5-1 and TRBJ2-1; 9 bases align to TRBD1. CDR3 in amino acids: CASNHRDRAMNEQFF. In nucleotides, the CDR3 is TGCGCCAGCAACCACCGGGACAGGGCCATGAATGAGCAGTTCTTC.